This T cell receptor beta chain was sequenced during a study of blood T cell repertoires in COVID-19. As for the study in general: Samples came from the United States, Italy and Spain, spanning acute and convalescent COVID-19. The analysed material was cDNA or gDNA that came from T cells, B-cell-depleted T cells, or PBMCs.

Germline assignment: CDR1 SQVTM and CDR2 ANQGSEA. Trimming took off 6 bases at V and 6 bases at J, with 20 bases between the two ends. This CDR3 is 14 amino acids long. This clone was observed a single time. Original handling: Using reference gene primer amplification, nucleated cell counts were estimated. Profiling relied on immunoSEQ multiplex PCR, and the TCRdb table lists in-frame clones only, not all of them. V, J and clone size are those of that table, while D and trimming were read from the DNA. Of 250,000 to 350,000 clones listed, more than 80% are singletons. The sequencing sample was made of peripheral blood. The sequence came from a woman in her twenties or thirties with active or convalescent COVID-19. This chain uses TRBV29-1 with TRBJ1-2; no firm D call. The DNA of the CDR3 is TGCAGCGTCTTATACCGGGAGGATCGCCATGGCTACACCTTC. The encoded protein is CSVLYREDRHGYTF.